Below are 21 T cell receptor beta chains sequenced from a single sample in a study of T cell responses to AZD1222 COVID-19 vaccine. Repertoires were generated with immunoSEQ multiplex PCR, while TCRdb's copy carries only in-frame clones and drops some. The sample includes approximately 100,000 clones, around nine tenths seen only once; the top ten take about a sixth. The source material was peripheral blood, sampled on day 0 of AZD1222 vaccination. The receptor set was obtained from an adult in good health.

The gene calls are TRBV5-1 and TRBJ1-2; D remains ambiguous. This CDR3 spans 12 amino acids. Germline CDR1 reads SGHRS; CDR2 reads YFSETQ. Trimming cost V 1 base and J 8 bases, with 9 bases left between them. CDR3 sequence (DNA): TGCGCCAGCAGCTTGACAAGTACGGGCTACACCTTC. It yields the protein CASSLTSTGYTF.

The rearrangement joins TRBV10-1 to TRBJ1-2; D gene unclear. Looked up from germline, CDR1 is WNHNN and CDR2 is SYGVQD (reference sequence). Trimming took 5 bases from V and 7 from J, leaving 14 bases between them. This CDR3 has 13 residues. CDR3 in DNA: TGCGCCAGCAGTCCCGACTCTTCCTCTGGCTACACCTTC. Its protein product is CASSPDSSSGYTF.

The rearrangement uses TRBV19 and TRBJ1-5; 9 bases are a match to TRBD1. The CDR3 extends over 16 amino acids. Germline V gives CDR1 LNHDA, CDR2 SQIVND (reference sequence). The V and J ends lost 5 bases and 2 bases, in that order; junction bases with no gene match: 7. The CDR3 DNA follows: TGTGCCAGTAGTGAACACAGGGGGCATGGCAATCAGCCCCAGCATTTT. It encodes CASSEHRGHGNQPQHF.

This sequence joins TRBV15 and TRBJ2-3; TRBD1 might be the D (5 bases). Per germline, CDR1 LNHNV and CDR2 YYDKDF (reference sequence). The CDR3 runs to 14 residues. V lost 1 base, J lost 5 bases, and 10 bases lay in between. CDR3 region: CATSRGQGLDTQYF. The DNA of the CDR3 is TGTGCCACCAGCAGAGGGCAGGGATTAGATACGCAGTATTTT.

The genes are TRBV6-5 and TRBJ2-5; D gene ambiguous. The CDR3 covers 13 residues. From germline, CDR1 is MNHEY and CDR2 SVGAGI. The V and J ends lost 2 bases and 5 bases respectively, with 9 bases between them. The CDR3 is CASSYLGRETQYF. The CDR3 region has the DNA TGTGCCAGCAGTTACCTTGGACGGGAGACCCAGTACTTC.

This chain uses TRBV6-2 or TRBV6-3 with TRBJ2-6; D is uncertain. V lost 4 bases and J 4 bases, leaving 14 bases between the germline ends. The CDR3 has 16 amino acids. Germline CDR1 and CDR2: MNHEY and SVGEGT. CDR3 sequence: CASSSTRLPGANVLTF. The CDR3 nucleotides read TGTGCCAGCAGTTCGACCCGACTGCCGGGGGCCAACGTCCTGACTTTC.

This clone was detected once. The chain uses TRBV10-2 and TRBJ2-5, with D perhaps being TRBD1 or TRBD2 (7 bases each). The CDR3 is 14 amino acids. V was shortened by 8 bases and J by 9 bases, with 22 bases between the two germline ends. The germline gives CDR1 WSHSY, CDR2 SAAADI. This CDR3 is CASGLVGGPGSQYF. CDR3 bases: TGCGCCAGCGGACTAGTAGGGGGCCCGGGGTCCCAGTACTTC.

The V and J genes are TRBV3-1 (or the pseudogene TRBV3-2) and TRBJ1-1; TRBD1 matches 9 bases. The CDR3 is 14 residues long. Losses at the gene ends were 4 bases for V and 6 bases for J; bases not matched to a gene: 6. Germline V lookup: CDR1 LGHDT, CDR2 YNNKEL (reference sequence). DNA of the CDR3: TGTGCCAGCAGCCCGGGACAGGGAGGGGCTGAAGCTTTCTTT. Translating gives CASSPGQGGAEAFF.

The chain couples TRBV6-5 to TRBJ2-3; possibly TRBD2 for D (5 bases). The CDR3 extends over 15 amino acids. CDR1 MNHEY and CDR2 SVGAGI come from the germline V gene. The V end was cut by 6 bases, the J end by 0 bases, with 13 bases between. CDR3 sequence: CASREVWGSTDTQYF. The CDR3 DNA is TGTGCCAGCAGGGAGGTATGGGGAAGCACAGATACGCAGTATTTT.

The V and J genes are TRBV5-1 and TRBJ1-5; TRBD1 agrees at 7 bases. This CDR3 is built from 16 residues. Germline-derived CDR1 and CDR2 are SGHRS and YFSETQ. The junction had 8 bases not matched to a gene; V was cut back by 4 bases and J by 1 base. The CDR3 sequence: CASSATGDLSNQPQHF. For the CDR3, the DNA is TGCGCCAGCAGCGCCACAGGGGATTTAAGCAATCAGCCCCAGCATTTT. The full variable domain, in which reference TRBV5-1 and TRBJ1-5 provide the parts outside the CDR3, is KAGVTQTPRYLIKTRGQQVTLSCSPISGHRSVSWYQQTPGQGLQFLFEYFSETQRNKGNFPGRFSGRQFSNSRSEMNVSTLELGDSALYLCASSATGDLSNQPQHFGDGTRLSIL.

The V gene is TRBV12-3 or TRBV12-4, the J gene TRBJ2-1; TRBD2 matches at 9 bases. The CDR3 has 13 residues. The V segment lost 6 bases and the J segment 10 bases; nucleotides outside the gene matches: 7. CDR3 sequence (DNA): TGTGCCAGCAGAGTAGCGGGGGCGAGGGAGCAGTTCTTC. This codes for CASRVAGAREQFF.

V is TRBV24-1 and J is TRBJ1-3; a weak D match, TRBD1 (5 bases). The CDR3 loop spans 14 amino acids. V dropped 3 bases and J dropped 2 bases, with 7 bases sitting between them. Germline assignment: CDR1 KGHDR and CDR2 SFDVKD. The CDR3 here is CATSDPGTGNTIYF. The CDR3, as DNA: TGTGCCACCAGTGATCCAGGGACTGGAAACACCATATATTTT.

The CDR3 sequence is CASSKTTEAFF. CDR3 DNA sequence: TGTGCCAGCAGTAAGACCACTGAAGCTTTCTTT. The chain is built from TRBV6-2 or TRBV6-3 and TRBJ1-1; D gene uncertain. From germline, CDR1 is MNHEY and CDR2 SVGEGT. CDR3 length: 11 amino acids. Trimming took 5 bases from V and 4 from J, leaving 5 bases between them.

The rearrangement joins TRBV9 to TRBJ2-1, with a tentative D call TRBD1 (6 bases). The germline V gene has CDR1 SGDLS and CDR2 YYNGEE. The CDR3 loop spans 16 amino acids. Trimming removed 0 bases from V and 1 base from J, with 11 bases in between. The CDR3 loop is CASSVGGRGSYNEQFF. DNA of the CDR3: TGTGCCAGCAGCGTAGGGGGCAGGGGTTCCTACAATGAGCAGTTCTTC.

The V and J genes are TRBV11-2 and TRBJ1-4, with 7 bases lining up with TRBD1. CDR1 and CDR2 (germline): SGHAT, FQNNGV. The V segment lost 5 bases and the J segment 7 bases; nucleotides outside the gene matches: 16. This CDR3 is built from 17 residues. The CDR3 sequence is CASSLNPTGVYGEKLFF. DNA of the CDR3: TGTGCCAGCAGCCTAAACCCAACAGGGGTATATGGTGAAAAACTGTTTTTT.

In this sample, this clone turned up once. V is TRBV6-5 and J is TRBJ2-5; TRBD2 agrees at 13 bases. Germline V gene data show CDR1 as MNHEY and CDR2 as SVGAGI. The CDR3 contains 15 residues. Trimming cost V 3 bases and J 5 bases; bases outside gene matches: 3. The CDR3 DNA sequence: TGTGCCAGCAGTTATACTAGCGGGAGGGGTGAGACCCAGTACTTC. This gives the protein CASSYTSGRGETQYF.

The CDR3, as DNA: TGTGCCAGCTCCACCGCCGGGGGGGCAAACTATGGCTACACCTTC. The encoded protein is CASSTAGGANYGYTF. The V gene is TRBV18, the J gene TRBJ1-2, with D perhaps TRBD1 (6 bases). This CDR3 contains 15 residues. V lost 6 bases to trimming and J lost 2 bases, with 16 bases between them. The germline V gene encodes CDR1 KGHSH and CDR2 LQKENI. The variable domain in full, completed from reference TRBV18 and TRBJ1-2, reads NAGVMQNPRHLVRRRGQEARLRCSPMKGHSHVYWYRQLPEEGLKFMVYLQKENIIDESGMPKERFSAEFPKEGPSILRIQQVVRGDSAAYFCASSTAGGANYGYTFGSGTRLTVV.

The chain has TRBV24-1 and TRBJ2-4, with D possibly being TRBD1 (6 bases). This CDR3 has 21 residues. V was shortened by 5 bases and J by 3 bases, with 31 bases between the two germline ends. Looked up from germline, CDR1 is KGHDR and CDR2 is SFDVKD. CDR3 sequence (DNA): TGTGCCACCAGTGTCCTGAGAGCAGGGGACGAAATCACCGTAGGCAAAAACATTCAGTACTTC. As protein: CATSVLRAGDEITVGKNIQYF.

The CDR3 sequence: CASSSYRGGGTGELFF. Here the CDR3 DNA reads TGTGCCAGCAGCTCGTACAGGGGAGGGGGCACCGGGGAGCTGTTTTTT. V is TRBV7-8 and J is TRBJ2-2; D assignment may be TRBD1 or TRBD2 (7 bases each). In germline, CDR1 is SGHVS, CDR2 FQNEAQ. V lost 4 bases and J lost 4, with 16 bases in between. The CDR3 runs to 16 residues.

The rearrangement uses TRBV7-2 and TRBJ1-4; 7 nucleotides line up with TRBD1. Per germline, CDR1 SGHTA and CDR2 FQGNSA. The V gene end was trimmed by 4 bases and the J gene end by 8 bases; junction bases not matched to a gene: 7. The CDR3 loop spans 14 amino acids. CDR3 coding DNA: TGTGCCAGCAGCTCCGTCTCACAGGGGGAAAAACTGTTTTTT. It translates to CASSSVSQGEKLFF.

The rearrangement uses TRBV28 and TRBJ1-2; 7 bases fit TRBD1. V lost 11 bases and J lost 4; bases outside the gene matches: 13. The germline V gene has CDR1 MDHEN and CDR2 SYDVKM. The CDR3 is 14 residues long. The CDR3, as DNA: TGTGCCGTATATACAGGGGCGGTTGGCTATGGCTACACCTTC. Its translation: CAVYTGAVGYGYTF.